Below are 21 T cell receptor beta chains sequenced from a single sample in a study of T cells in Graves' hyperthyroidism and ophthalmopathy. RNA transcripts gave rise to amplified TCR beta CDR3 regions. With the HTBI primer set, the TCR CDR3 went through a first round of RT-PCR. MiXCR, run by TCRdb on the multiplex PCR reads, gives a single entry per CDR3 protein. The sample consists of hundreds of thousands of distinct CDR3 sequences, about 14% of them appearing once. Sequenced: blood. All receptors come from a woman in her thirties with Graves' hyperthyroidism that later progressed to Graves' ophthalmopathy.

This clonotype was observed a few times. The CDR3 here is CATSRGNVAFF. The CDR3 DNA follows: TGTGCCACCAGCAGGGGAAACGTAGCTTTCTTT. The chain carries TRBV24-1 and TRBJ1-1; D perhaps matches TRBD1 (6 bases). V was pared by 7 bases and J by 10 bases, with 12 bases between. This CDR3 is 11 amino acids long. Germline V CDR1 and CDR2: KGHDR, SFDVKD.

There are a few counts of this clonotype. The chain is built from TRBV9 and TRBJ1-6; 8 bases match TRBD1. The germline CDR1 and CDR2 sequences are SGDLS and YYNGEE. The CDR3 extends over 15 amino acids. After removal of 0 bases from V and 11 bases from J, the junction contained 7 bases not matched to a gene. This CDR3 is CASSVGGDRSAPLHF. DNA for the CDR3: TGTGCCAGCAGCGTAGGGGGGGACAGGAGTGCACCCCTCCACTTT.

Of note for this clonotype: A much larger clone lies one base from this, so it may be a read error. The chain carries TRBV6-9 and TRBJ1-1; D is unclear. The CDR3 has 13 residues. The germline V and J ends were trimmed by 7 bases and 1 base, with 10 bases remaining between them. Germline loops: CDR1 MNHGY, CDR2 SVAAGI. The CDR3 sequence is CASNYGPNTEAFF. CDR3 coding DNA: TGTGCCAGCAATTACGGGCCGAACACTGAAGCTTTCTTT.

At least ten counts were recorded for this clonotype. V and J are TRBV6-1 and TRBJ2-6; D is possibly TRBD1 (5 bases). Germline V gene sequence: CDR1 MNHNS, CDR2 SASEGT. This CDR3 region has 18 residues. The V gene lost 1 base and the J gene lost 0 bases, with 13 bases spanning the gap. Here the CDR3 DNA reads TGTGCCAGCAGTGAAGAGGGGCCAAGGTCCTCTGGGGCCAACGTCCTGACTTTC. Translated, it gives CASSEEGPRSSGANVLTF.

In this sample, this clonotype turned up many times. The rearrangement links TRBV12-3 or TRBV12-4 to TRBJ2-3; 8 bases agree with TRBD2. The ends lost 0 bases at V and 5 bases at J; junction bases unmatched: 7. The CDR3 sequence is 16 residues long. The CDR3, as DNA: TGTGCCAGCAGTTTAGCGGAACTAGCGGTGGTAGATACGCAGTATTTT. This encodes CASSLAELAVVDTQYF.

This clonotype occurred a few times. The J gene is TRBJ2-1, the V gene TRBV10-1, with D uncertain. The germline V and J ends were trimmed by 6 bases and 3 bases, with 12 bases remaining between them. The CDR3 has 14 residues. Germline CDR1 reads WNHNN; CDR2 reads SYGVQD (reference sequence). The CDR3 DNA is TGCGCCAGCAGCTCTGATCTCGTCTACAATGAGCAGTTCTTC. Translating gives CASSSDLVYNEQFF.

Ten or more counts support this clonotype. V gene TRBV24-1 combines with J gene TRBJ2-3, with TRBD1 as a possible D gene (10 bases). The CDR3 is made up of 21 amino acids. The V and J ends lost 4 bases and 2 bases respectively, with 30 bases between them. Per germline, CDR1 KGHDR and CDR2 SFDVKD. CDR3 loop: CATSDRDRGQAGGLDTDTQYF. The CDR3 bases are TGTGCCACCAGTGACCGGGACAGGGGCCAAGCGGGAGGCCTCGACACAGATACGCAGTATTTT.

This clonotype was seen only a few times. V and J are TRBV7-3 and TRBJ1-1, with a weak D call TRBD1 (5 bases). V was cut by 1 base and J by 1 base, with 10 bases left in between. The CDR3 is 15 amino acids. CDR1 SGHTA and CDR2 FQGTGA come from the germline V gene. The CDR3 loop reads CASSLMSGGNTEAFF. In DNA form, the CDR3 reads TGTGCCAGCAGCTTAATGTCGGGGGGGAACACTGAAGCTTTCTTT.

The chain joins TRBV4-1 to TRBJ1-2; 7 bases match TRBD1. CDR1 is MGHRA and CDR2 is YSYEKL in the germline V gene. V trimming: 4 bases; J trimming: 4 bases; junction bases outside the gene matches: 9. CDR3 length: 15 residues. CDR3: CASSPHQGDPYGYTF. In nucleotides, the CDR3 is TGCGCCAGCAGCCCCCATCAGGGGGACCCCTATGGCTACACCTTC.

There are many counts of this clonotype. The rearrangement joins TRBV2 to TRBJ2-7; the match to TRBD1 covers 10 bases. Germline V gives CDR1 SNHLY, CDR2 FYNNEI. CDR3 length: 15 amino acids. V was pared by 3 bases and J by 6 bases, with 8 bases of the junction left unmatched. This CDR3 is CASSEQGTGVGEQYF. The CDR3 bases are TGTGCCAGCAGTGAGCAGGGGACAGGGGTTGGCGAGCAGTACTTC.

This clonotype appeared a few times. The chain links TRBV20-1 to TRBJ2-3; 8 bases line up with TRBD1. The CDR3 totals 15 residues. With 5 bases clipped from V and 2 bases from J, the junction kept 9 bases outside the gene matches. Germline V gene lookup returns CDR1 DFQATT and CDR2 SNEGSKA (reference sequence). The CDR3, as DNA: TGCAGTGCTCGTAGGGACAGGCGATACACAGATACGCAGTATTTT. It codes for CSARRDRRYTDTQYF.

The table lists this clonotype with a few counts. The chain carries TRBV20-1 and TRBJ2-2; D is unresolved. Looked up from germline, CDR1 is DFQATT and CDR2 is SNEGSKA (reference sequence). V lost 2 bases, J lost 2 bases, and 12 bases lay in between. The CDR3 covers 15 residues. CDR3 amino acids: CSARPSPGNTGELFF. The CDR3 nucleotides read TGCAGTGCTAGACCGAGCCCCGGAAACACCGGGGAGCTGTTTTTT.

The table lists this clonotype with many counts. The V and J genes are TRBV12-3 or TRBV12-4 and TRBJ1-1; 8 bases match TRBD1. The CDR3 runs 15 residues. J was trimmed by 9 bases and V by 0 bases; bases with no gene match: 9. The CDR3 DNA reads as TGTGCCAGCAGTTTAGCGCAGGGGACAGGAGTAAAAGCTTTCTTT. This codes for CASSLAQGTGVKAFF.

The rearrangement joins TRBV19 to TRBJ2-7; 11 bases line up with TRBD2. Per the germline V gene, CDR1 is LNHDA and CDR2 is SQIVND (reference sequence). V trimming: 3 bases; J trimming: 6 bases; junction bases outside the gene matches: 4. This CDR3 contains 14 residues. CDR3 region: CASSIGLAGREQYF. The CDR3 DNA is TGTGCCAGTAGTATTGGACTAGCGGGCCGCGAGCAGTACTTC.

The rearrangement links TRBV24-1 to TRBJ2-7, with no clear D. With 4 bases removed from V and 4 bases from J, the gap between germline ends came to 13 bases. The germline V gene encodes CDR1 KGHDR and CDR2 SFDVKD. This CDR3 spans 14 amino acids. CDR3 sequence reads: CATSDLKVGYEQYF. In DNA, the CDR3 is TGTGCCACCAGTGACTTGAAGGTCGGGTACGAGCAGTACTTC.

Note on this clonotype: One end of the junction does not line up with germline, which may come from a read error. This rearrangement joins TRBV10-3 to TRBJ2-1; 13 bases are a match to TRBD2. The CDR3 is 17 amino acids. Germline-derived CDR1 and CDR2 are ENHRY and SYGVKD. The CDR3 DNA sequence: TGTTCCATCAGTGAAAGGAGAGGACTAGCGGGAGTTAATGAGCAGTTCTTC. Encoded protein: CSISERRGLAGVNEQFF.

This clonotype was recorded many times. The chain has TRBV7-9 and TRBJ2-5; D remains unclear. The V gene's germline CDR1 is SEHNR and CDR2 FQNEAQ (reference sequence). V lost 3 bases and J 6 bases, leaving 14 bases between the germline ends. This CDR3 has 14 residues. The CDR3 sequence is CASSFPRSVQTQYF. CDR3 sequence (DNA): TGTGCCAGCAGCTTTCCCCGGTCTGTGCAGACCCAGTACTTC.

There are many counts of this clonotype. The rearrangement joins TRBV2 to TRBJ1-1, with 8 bases aligning to TRBD1. V was pared by 6 bases and J by 1 base, with 7 bases of the junction left unmatched. Germline V gene lookup returns CDR1 SNHLY and CDR2 FYNNEI. The CDR3 length is 15 residues. In DNA form, the CDR3 reads TGTGCCAGCAGCGGACAGACAGGGGCGAACACTGAAGCTTTCTTT. Translating it yields CASSGQTGANTEAFF.

This clonotype has a count of ten or more. The chain combines TRBV2 with TRBJ1-2, with 7 bases lining up with TRBD1. The V gene's germline CDR1 is SNHLY and CDR2 FYNNEI. With 3 bases clipped from V and 8 bases from J, the junction kept 12 bases outside the gene matches. The CDR3 sequence is 15 residues long. In DNA, the CDR3 is TGTGCCAGCAGTGACCGATCCGGCAGGGGGGAAGGCTACACCTTC. Translated, it gives CASSDRSGRGEGYTF.

The V gene is TRBV10-1, the J gene TRBJ2-3; 14 nucleotides align to TRBD2. This CDR3 comprises 15 residues. Trimming at V came to 6 bases and at J to 3 bases, leaving 2 bases not matched to a gene. CDR1 and CDR2 (germline): WNHNN, SYGVQD (reference sequence). The CDR3 DNA follows: TGCGCCAGCAGGGGACTAGCGGGAGAGACAGATACGCAGTATTTT. It is translated as CASRGLAGETDTQYF.

Comment on this clonotype: Being one base from a much bigger clone, this may be a read error. J is TRBJ1-1 and V is TRBV3-1; no firm D call. Germline CDR1 LGHDT, CDR2 YNNKEL (reference sequence). The CDR3 covers 14 residues. The CDR3 here is CASCQEGGFTEAFF. CDR3 DNA: TGTGCCAGCTGCCAGGAGGGCGGGTTCACTGAAGCTTTCTTT.